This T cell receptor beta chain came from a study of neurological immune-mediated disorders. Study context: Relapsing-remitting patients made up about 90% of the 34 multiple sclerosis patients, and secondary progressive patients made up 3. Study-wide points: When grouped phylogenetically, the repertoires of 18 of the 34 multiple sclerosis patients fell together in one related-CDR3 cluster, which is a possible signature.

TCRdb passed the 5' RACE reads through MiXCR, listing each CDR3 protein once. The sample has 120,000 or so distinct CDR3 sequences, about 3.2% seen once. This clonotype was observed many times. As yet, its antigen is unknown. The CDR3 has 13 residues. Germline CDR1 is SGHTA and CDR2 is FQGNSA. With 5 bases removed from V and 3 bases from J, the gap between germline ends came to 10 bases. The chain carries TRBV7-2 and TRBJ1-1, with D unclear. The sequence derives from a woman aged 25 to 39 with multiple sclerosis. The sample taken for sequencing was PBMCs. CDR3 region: CASSVQQYTEAFF. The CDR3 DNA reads TGTGCCAGCAGCGTACAACAGTACACTGAAGCTTTCTTT.